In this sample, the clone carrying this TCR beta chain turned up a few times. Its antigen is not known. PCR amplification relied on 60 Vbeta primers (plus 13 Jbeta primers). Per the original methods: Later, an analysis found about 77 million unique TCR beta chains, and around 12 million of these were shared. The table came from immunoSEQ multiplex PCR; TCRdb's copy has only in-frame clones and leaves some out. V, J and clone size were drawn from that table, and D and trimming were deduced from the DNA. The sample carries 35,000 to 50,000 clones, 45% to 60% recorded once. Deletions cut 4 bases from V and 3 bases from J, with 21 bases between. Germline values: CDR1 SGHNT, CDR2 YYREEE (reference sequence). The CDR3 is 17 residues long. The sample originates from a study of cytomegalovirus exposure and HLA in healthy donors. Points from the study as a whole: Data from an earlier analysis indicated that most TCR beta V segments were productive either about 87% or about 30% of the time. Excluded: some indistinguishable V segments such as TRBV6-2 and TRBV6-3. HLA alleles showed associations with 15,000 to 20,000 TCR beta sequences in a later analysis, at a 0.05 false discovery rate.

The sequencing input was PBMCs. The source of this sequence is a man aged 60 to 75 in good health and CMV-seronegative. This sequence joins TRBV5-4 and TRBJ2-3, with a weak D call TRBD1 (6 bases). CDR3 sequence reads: CASSGPPTGTGTDTQYF. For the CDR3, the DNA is TGTGCCAGCAGCGGGCCCCCAACAGGGACGGGGACAGATACGCAGTATTTT.